This T cell receptor (beta chain) is from a study of vaccination and CD4 T cells after COVID-19. The treatment was: roughly 11-day PBMC culture with coronavirus spike peptide pools or control peptides (ViraFEST assay). A negative selection step was used to isolate CD4+ T cells once culture had run for approximately 10 days. Sequenced with the Oncomine TCR Beta short-read assay was DNA taken from cultured CD4+ T cells. In TCRdb, the PCR reads were re-called with MiXCR into one record per CDR3 protein. The sample yields about 12,000 distinct CDR3 sequences, approximately 53% seen once. Germline V lookup: CDR1 SGHNT, CDR2 YENEEA. The length of the CDR3 is 15 residues. A remark on this clonotype: Its antigen is not identified. An end of the junction does not agree with germline; a read error may underlie this.

V and J are TRBV11-3 and TRBJ2-7; 7 bases line up with TRBD1. This sequence originates from a human donor who had recovered from COVID-19. The source material was CD4+ T cells from blood, cultured in vitro. The CDR3 bases are TGTACCAGCAGCTTAGATGAGGTACAGGGGTACGAGCAGTACTTC. Its translation: CTSSLDEVQGYEQYF.